The 11 T cell receptor beta chains listed next were all sequenced from one sample in a study of blood T cells in healthy people across ages. Then a second PCR, running about 7 to 11 cycles, was carried out with a sample-barcoded 5' primer and a J-beta primer mix. TCRdb re-analysed the 5' RACE reads in MiXCR, keeping a single row per CDR3 protein. Of 590,000 or so distinct CDR3 sequences in the sample, under 30% were seen once. The sample comprised blood. These receptors were collected from a woman aged 80 or older in good health.

This clonotype was counted many times. The chain has TRBV12-3 or TRBV12-4 and TRBJ2-3; D is undetermined. Trimming stripped 6 bases from V and 4 bases from J, with 11 bases between. CDR3 size: 13 residues. CDR3 loop: CASRVSFADTQYF. The CDR3 DNA reads TGTGCCAGCAGGGTATCCTTCGCAGATACGCAGTATTTT.

For this clonotype: Its ends do not fully match the called genes, so a read error is possible. The V call is TRBV12-3 or TRBV12-4, the J call TRBJ2-7, with a weak D call TRBD1 (6 bases). This CDR3 contains 12 residues. This CDR3 is CASGFTGNEQYF. The CDR3, as DNA: TGTGCCAGCGGTTTCACAGGGAATGAGCAGTACTTC.

This clonotype was seen at least ten times. Possible read error: a much larger clone is one base away. This sequence joins TRBV28 and TRBJ2-7; 10 nucleotides match TRBD1. The V and J ends lost 6 bases and 6 bases, in that order; junction bases with no gene match: 2. From germline, CDR1 is MDHEN and CDR2 SYDVKM. The length of the CDR3 is 12 residues. CDR3 DNA: TGTGCCAGCAGGGACAGGGGGACCGAGCAGTACTTC. As protein: CASRDRGTEQYF.

The chain recombines TRBV7-3 with TRBJ2-1; unclear D gene. Trimming left V 5 bases short and J 5 bases short, with 16 bases between. From germline, CDR1 is SGHTA and CDR2 FQGTGA. The CDR3 sequence is 15 residues long. The CDR3 spells CASSPTAVSHNEQFF. CDR3 bases: TGTGCCAGCAGCCCAACCGCGGTCTCTCACAATGAGCAGTTCTTC.

There are a few counts of this clonotype. A much larger clonotype is one base distant, so this may be a read error. This chain uses TRBV10-3 with TRBJ2-6; D tentatively fits TRBD1 or TRBD2 (5 bases each). CDR1 and CDR2 from the germline V gene are ENHRY and SYGVKD. The CDR3 is 18 amino acids. CDR3 nucleotides: TGTACCATCAGTGAGTCCGTGTCGTGGGGGACCGGGGCCAACGTCCTGACTTTC. This encodes CTISESVSWGTGANVLTF.

This clonotype has a count of ten or more. This clone may be a read error of a much larger clone one base away. This chain uses TRBV7-6 with TRBJ2-5; D unresolved. V was cut by 0 bases and J by 7 bases, with 12 bases left in between. In germline, CDR1 is SGHVS, CDR2 FNYEAQ. The CDR3 extends over 14 amino acids. The CDR3 DNA sequence: TGTGCCAGCAGCTTAGCGGAGAGCGCCGGGACCCAGTACTTC. This encodes CASSLAESAGTQYF.

The chain links TRBV20-1 to TRBJ1-1; D not resolved. The CDR3 length is 12 residues. Per the germline V gene, CDR1 is DFQATT and CDR2 is SNEGSKA (reference sequence). Trimming left V 3 bases short and J 8 bases short, with 13 bases between. For the CDR3, the DNA is TGCAGTGCTAGTCATTCCCGGCGCGAAGCTTTCTTT. This gives the protein CSASHSRREAFF.

The chain carries TRBV7-2 and TRBJ1-2; maybe TRBD1 (6 bases). CDR3 length: 15 amino acids. Trimming shortened V by 1 base and J by 4 bases, and 13 bases separated the two germline ends. The germline V gene encodes CDR1 SGHTA and CDR2 FQGNSA. The CDR3: CASSLDSTGPYGYTF. In nucleotides, the CDR3 is TGTGCCAGCAGCTTAGATTCAACAGGGCCCTATGGCTACACCTTC.

The rearrangement uses TRBV9 and TRBJ1-2, with D uncertain. Germline V gene lookup returns CDR1 SGDLS and CDR2 YYNGEE. The V end was cut by 4 bases, the J end by 4 bases, with 17 bases between. This CDR3 contains 15 residues. The CDR3 spells CASSTPGAGGYGYTF. CDR3 sequence (DNA): TGTGCCAGCAGCACCCCAGGAGCCGGCGGCTATGGCTACACCTTC.

This clonotype was observed a handful of times. Being one base from a much bigger clone, this may be a read error. V is TRBV20-1 and J is TRBJ2-1; no reliable D call. The CDR3 consists of 13 residues. CDR1 is DFQATT and CDR2 is SNEGSKA in the germline V gene (reference sequence). The germline V and J ends were trimmed by 2 bases and 13 bases, with 18 bases remaining between them. CDR3 sequence: CSARKTGTETQFF. DNA of the CDR3: TGCAGTGCTAGAAAGACTGGCACAGAGACCCAGTTCTTC.

Comment on this clonotype: This may come from a read error, since a much larger clone is one base off. The rearrangement joins TRBV2 to TRBJ2-5; TRBD1 agrees at 7 bases. The J call is uncertain, as TRBJ2-7 better fits the DNA end. The CDR3 contains 14 residues. CDR1 SNHLY and CDR2 FYNNEI come from the germline V gene. This chain's CDR3 is CAGRVPGQLYEQYF. The CDR3, as DNA: TGTGCCGGCAGAGTCCCGGGACAGTTATACGAGCAGTACTTC.